The next 19 T cell receptor beta chains were all read from a single sample in a study of blood T cell repertoires in COVID-19. The repertoire was sequenced with immunoSEQ multiplex PCR; TCRdb's copy has only in-frame clones and lacks some. This sample has some 70,000 clones, with about 91% found just once. Sequencing was performed on peripheral blood. The origin of the receptors is a human donor with active COVID-19. The donor label of this sample is uncertain.

The V and J genes are TRBV7-2 and TRBJ2-3; possibly TRBD1 for D (7 bases). Germline V gene data show CDR1 as SGHTA and CDR2 as FQGNSA. CDR3 size: 15 residues. Trimming stripped 1 base from V and 3 bases from J, with 11 bases between. DNA of the CDR3: TGTGCCAGCAGCTTAGAGGCGGGACAGACAGATACGCAGTATTTT. The encoded protein is CASSLEAGQTDTQYF.

The chain couples TRBV11-2 to TRBJ2-2; maybe TRBD1 (6 bases). V gave up 3 bases and J gave up 3 bases, with 11 bases separating them. This CDR3 contains 15 residues. Per germline, CDR1 SGHAT and CDR2 FQNNGV. As DNA, the CDR3 is TGTGCCAGCAGCTTCAGGGGTCTCGACACCGGGGAGCTGTTTTTT. Translating it yields CASSFRGLDTGELFF.

This chain joins TRBV7-9 and TRBJ2-7, with unresolved D. Germline loops: CDR1 SEHNR, CDR2 FQNEAQ (reference sequence). The CDR3 spans 11 residues. Deletions cut 3 bases from V and 3 bases from J, with 3 bases between. The CDR3 reads CASSFRYEQYF. In nucleotides, the CDR3 is TGTGCCAGCAGCTTCCGCTACGAGCAGTACTTC.

The rearrangement uses TRBV10-2 and TRBJ2-7; D is possibly TRBD1 (6 bases). This CDR3 is 14 amino acids long. V dropped 7 bases and J dropped 3 bases, with 16 bases sitting between them. Germline loops: CDR1 WSHSY, CDR2 SAAADI. CDR3 sequence reads: CASKTQGSGYEQYF. The CDR3 nucleotides are TGCGCCAGCAAGACTCAGGGGAGCGGCTACGAGCAGTACTTC.

The chain carries TRBV7-2 and TRBJ1-4; D perhaps matches TRBD1 (6 bases). This CDR3 region has 13 residues. Germline V gene data show CDR1 as SGHTA and CDR2 as FQGNSA. Trimming removed 5 bases at V and 8 bases at J, with 12 bases between. The CDR3 reads CASSQNRVEKLFF. CDR3 coding DNA: TGTGCCAGCAGCCAGAACAGGGTCGAAAAACTGTTTTTT.

As regards this clone: A read error may produce the germline difference seen at one junction end. The J gene is TRBJ2-2, the V gene TRBV7-8; a possible D gene is TRBD2 (5 bases). Germline CDR1 and CDR2: SGHVS and FQNEAQ. The CDR3 has 14 amino acids. CDR3 nucleotides: TGTGTCAGCAGCTTAGCGCCGGGGTCCGGGGAGCTGTTTTTT. Translation gives CVSSLAPGSGELFF.

The V call is TRBV2, the J call TRBJ1-2, with D uncertain. CDR3 length: 13 residues. Germline CDR1 and CDR2: SNHLY and FYNNEI. V was cut by 6 bases and J by 2 bases, with 10 bases left in between. The DNA of the CDR3 is TGTGCCAGCAGGGCGGGGTTAAACTATGGCTACACCTTC. Its translation: CASRAGLNYGYTF.

This chain joins TRBV18 and TRBJ1-2, with 11 bases matching TRBD1. The V and J ends lost 3 bases and 4 bases, in that order; junction bases with no gene match: 4. Germline CDR1 is KGHSH and CDR2 is LQKENI. This CDR3 has 15 residues. CDR3 protein: CASSPGQGGAYGYTF. The CDR3 DNA reads as TGTGCCAGCTCACCGGGACAGGGGGGCGCCTATGGCTACACCTTC. Variable domain in full (rest from reference TRBV18 and TRBJ1-2): NAGVMQNPRHLVRRRGQEARLRCSPMKGHSHVYWYRQLPEEGLKFMVYLQKENIIDESGMPKERFSAEFPKEGPSILRIQQVVRGDSAAYFCASSPGQGGAYGYTFGSGTRLTVV.

The V gene is TRBV5-1, the J gene TRBJ2-5; possible D gene TRBD2, 5 bases. This CDR3 contains 13 residues. CDR1 is SGHRS, CDR2 YFSETQ, per germline. Trimming shortened V by 4 bases and J by 7 bases, and 14 bases separated the two germline ends. The CDR3 nucleotides read TGCGCCAGCAGCCCGGGGTCTACGAGGACCCAGTACTTC. This gives the protein CASSPGSTRTQYF.

V is TRBV3-1 (or the pseudogene TRBV3-2) and J is TRBJ2-3, with a weak D call TRBD1 (5 bases). The CDR3 sequence is 17 residues long. CDR1 LGHDT and CDR2 YNNKEL come from the germline V gene (reference sequence). V lost 1 base, J lost 1 base, and 15 bases lay in between. The CDR3 spells CASSQGSQGVGTDTQYF. CDR3 bases: TGTGCCAGCAGCCAAGGGAGTCAGGGCGTGGGCACAGATACGCAGTATTTT.

V and J are TRBV19 and TRBJ2-7, with TRBD1 matching over 9 bases. Germline-derived CDR1 and CDR2 are LNHDA and SQIVND (reference sequence). CDR3 length equals 15 residues. V lost 3 bases to trimming and J lost 3 bases; unmatched junction nucleotides: 6. CDR3 sequence (DNA): TGTGCCAGTAGTATTTCTGGGACAGGGTTCTACGAGCAGTACTTC. Protein: CASSISGTGFYEQYF. Combining the CDR3 with reference TRBV19 and TRBJ2-7 gives the whole variable domain DGGITQSPKYLFRKEGQNVTLSCEQNLNHDAMYWYRQDPGQGLRLIYYSQIVNDFQKGDIAEGYSVSREKKESFPLTVTSAQKNPTAFYLCASSISGTGFYEQYFGPGTRLTVT.

The count of this clone is one. This chain uses TRBV28 with TRBJ1-2; no definite D call. This CDR3 has 14 residues. Germline V gene sequence: CDR1 MDHEN, CDR2 SYDVKM. V shed 2 bases and J shed 4 bases, with 11 bases lying between them. The CDR3: CASSLDPRFYGYTF. The CDR3 nucleotides read TGTGCCAGCAGTTTAGATCCCAGGTTCTATGGCTACACCTTC.

The chain couples TRBV7-2 to TRBJ2-6; D is unresolved. CDR3 length: 16 amino acids. CDR1 and CDR2 (germline): SGHTA, FQGNSA. V was pared by 5 bases and J by 0 bases, with 11 bases between. The chain's CDR3 is CASSPRLSSGANVLTF. CDR3 coding DNA: TGTGCCAGCAGCCCCAGACTGAGCTCTGGGGCCAACGTCCTGACTTTC. Full variable domain (outside the CDR3, taken from reference TRBV7-2 and TRBJ2-6): GAGVSQSPSNKVTEKGKDVELRCDPISGHTALYWYRQSLGQGLEFLIYFQGNSAPDKSGLPSDRFSAERTGGSVSTLTIQRTQQEDSAVYLCASSPRLSSGANVLTFGAGSRLTVL.

The V and J genes are TRBV28 and TRBJ2-7; D is possibly TRBD1 (6 bases). V lost 5 bases, J lost 0 bases, and 11 bases lay in between. The CDR3 length is 14 residues. Germline V lookup: CDR1 MDHEN, CDR2 SYDVKM. The CDR3 nucleotides read TGTGCCAGCAGTCTCAACAGGGACTCCTACGAGCAGTACTTC. Amino acid sequence: CASSLNRDSYEQYF.

J is TRBJ1-3 and V is TRBV7-2; 8 nucleotides match TRBD1. Germline V gene sequence: CDR1 SGHTA, CDR2 FQGNSA. V lost 2 bases to trimming and J lost 3 bases; unmatched junction nucleotides: 6. The CDR3 is made up of 16 amino acids. In nucleotides, the CDR3 is TGTGCCAGCAGCTTACCGGGACAGGATTTTGGAAACACCATATATTTT. Its translation is CASSLPGQDFGNTIYF.

The gene calls are TRBV27 and TRBJ1-1; the D is unclear. Germline lookup yields CDR1 MNHEY and CDR2 SMNVEV (reference sequence). V was shortened by 3 bases and J by 1 base, with 9 bases between the two germline ends. The CDR3 sequence is 14 residues long. CDR3 nucleotides: TGTGCCAGCAGTTTTATCGGGGAGAACACTGAAGCTTTCTTT. As protein: CASSFIGENTEAFF.

V usage is TRBV19 and J usage is TRBJ1-1; 11 bases align to TRBD1. CDR1 is LNHDA and CDR2 is SQIVND in the germline V gene (reference sequence). The CDR3 is made up of 16 amino acids. Unmatched junction bases numbered 10, after V lost 10 bases and J lost 0 bases. Written as DNA, the CDR3 is TGTGCCACCCATAGCCGGACAGGGGGCATGAACACTGAAGCTTTCTTT. It translates to CATHSRTGGMNTEAFF. The variable domain in full, completed from reference TRBV19 and TRBJ1-1, reads DGGITQSPKYLFRKEGQNVTLSCEQNLNHDAMYWYRQDPGQGLRLIYYSQIVNDFQKGDIAEGYSVSREKKESFPLTVTSAQKNPTAFYLCATHSRTGGMNTEAFFGQGTRLTVV.

The rearrangement uses TRBV7-2 and TRBJ1-2, with D uncertain. Germline CDR1 SGHTA, CDR2 FQGNSA. The ends were cut back, 5 bases at V and 7 bases at J, with 14 bases in the middle. This CDR3 has 13 amino acids. The DNA of the CDR3 is TGTGCCAGCAGCCCAGACGGGAGAGGTGGCTACACCTTC. It translates to CASSPDGRGGYTF.

The V gene is TRBV27, the J gene TRBJ2-1, with D maybe TRBD2 (5 bases). Germline V gives CDR1 MNHEY, CDR2 SMNVEV (reference sequence). The CDR3 totals 15 residues. Trimming left V 2 bases short and J 8 bases short, with 16 bases between. In DNA, the CDR3 is TGTGCCAGCAGTTTAATATCGGGATCCCGCGATGAGCAGTTCTTC. This encodes CASSLISGSRDEQFF.